This T cell receptor beta chain is from a study of HIV-infected children after antiretroviral therapy interruption. This clonotype has at least ten counts. Unique molecular identifiers were included in an RNA-based 3' RACE TCR library. In TCRdb, the 3' RACE reads were re-called with MiXCR into one record per CDR3 protein. The sample gives around 47,000 distinct CDR3 sequences, 4.3% of which show up once; roughly 0.7% is in the top ten. Germline lookup yields CDR1 DFQATT and CDR2 SNEGSKA (reference sequence). The CDR3 runs to 17 residues. V was shortened by 0 bases and J by 5 bases, with 19 bases between the two germline ends. Sample treatment: PENTA 11 planned treatment interruption arm or continuous ART arm.

The genes are TRBV20-1 and TRBJ2-2; D possibly corresponds to TRBD2 (5 bases). This receptor was obtained from a pool of human donors with HIV. Source: CD45RA+ CD4+ T cells from PBMCs, pooled from several time points, taken from a donor given antiretroviral therapy, either interrupted or continuous. This sample's subset: naive CD4+ CD45RA+ CD45RO- T cells. The CDR3 here is CSARDWRSSTGTGELFF. DNA for the CDR3: TGCAGTGCTAGAGATTGGCGCTCTTCGACGGGGACCGGGGAGCTGTTTTTT.